The source of this T cell receptor (beta chain) is a study of T cell repertoires in cytomegalovirus infection. The wider study: HLA-B-restricted CMV epitopes that are well studied, plus recently identified HLA-C-restricted ones, were used by the study. Both a matching HLA type and CMV infection were indicated by public TCR beta signatures. Overall study results and limits: HLA-C-restricted TCR beta clonotypes specific for CMV led the ex vivo response. Individuals carrying CMV plus the relevant HLA were identified by cumulative frequency of public TCR beta families.

TCRdb processed the reads anew with MiXCR; each CDR3 protein has one entry. This sample has 95,000 to 120,000 distinct CDR3 sequences, with about 30% found just once. As to this clonotype: Its antigen is undetermined.

Trimming took 4 bases from V and 6 from J; bases not matched to a gene: 11. This CDR3 has 15 amino acids. Per the germline V gene, CDR1 is SGHNT and CDR2 is YYREEE (reference sequence). This sequence originates from a human donor in good health (CMV status not recorded). Some clones in this sample may be carry-over from other donors' samples. The chain has TRBV5-4 and TRBJ1-2; TRBD1 matches 8 bases. The source was CD8+ T cells from cultured PBMCs, collected from culture after CMV antigen stimulation. For the CDR3, the DNA is TGTGCCAGCAGCCTTGGACAGGGCAGCTTAAATGGCTACACCTTC. This encodes CASSLGQGSLNGYTF.